The clone carrying this T cell receptor (beta chain) was detected ten times or more. No antigen is known for it. This specimen comes from a study of T cells in Graves' hyperthyroidism and ophthalmopathy. The study, taken as a whole, reports: Blood also held most thyroid clonotypes expanded beyond 0.001. Model predictions of ophthalmopathy came a median approximately seven months before onset.

Trimming shortened V by 6 bases and J by 3 bases, and 19 bases separated the two germline ends. The CDR3 has 16 residues. Germline CDR1 and CDR2: LNHDA and SQIVND (reference sequence). Disease lasting under 3 months, a NOSPECS grade of at least 4, and a Clinical Activity Score of at least 3 were features of the ophthalmopathy patients. Uncontrolled infection, other autoimmune disease, pregnancy or lactation excluded patients. It was RNA transcripts that yielded the amplified TCR beta CDR3 regions. The TCR CDR3 first-round RT-PCR relied on the HTBI primer set. Via MiXCR, TCRdb re-called the multiplex PCR reads, giving one row per CDR3 protein. The table shows some 500,000 distinct CDR3 sequences, with around 22% occurring only once.

The chain combines TRBV19 with TRBJ2-3, with D maybe TRBD2 (6 bases). The clonotype originates from a woman aged 25 to 39 with Graves' ophthalmopathy. Sequenced sample: blood. The CDR3 DNA reads as TGTGCCAGTAGCCTCAGACTCGGGAGTGGGACAGATACGCAGTATTTT. As protein: CASSLRLGSGTDTQYF.